These 2 T cell receptor beta chains came from one sample sequenced in a study of OX40 agonist ivuxolimab in advanced cancers. Data came from immunoSEQ multiplex PCR; TCRdb stores just in-frame clones and leaves some out. Here the sample spans some 94,000 clones, approximately 95% being singletons. The specimen comprised CD4+ or CD8+ T cells sorted from blood, sampled in a trial of the OX40 agonist ivuxolimab. The source of these receptors is an adult with an advanced solid tumor such as melanoma, head and neck, liver or kidney cancer.

The chain is built from TRBV7-2 and TRBJ2-3; tentative D call: TRBD2 (7 bases). Deletions cut 5 bases from V and 2 bases from J, with 17 bases between. This CDR3 comprises 16 residues. CDR1 is SGHTA, CDR2 FQGNSA, per germline. The CDR3 region has the DNA TGTGCCAGCAGCCCTAGGGAGGGGGGGAACACAGATACGCAGTATTTT. This gives the protein CASSPREGGNTDTQYF.

The rearrangement links TRBV7-9 to TRBJ2-7; 7 nucleotides match TRBD1. Losses at the gene ends were 2 bases for V and 1 base for J; bases not matched to a gene: 5. The CDR3 has 15 amino acids. CDR1 SEHNR and CDR2 FQNEAQ come from the germline V gene (reference sequence). The CDR3 loop is CASSLRGRGSYEQYF. The CDR3 DNA reads as TGTGCCAGCAGCTTAAGGGGGCGCGGGTCCTACGAGCAGTACTTC.